The 4 T cell receptor beta chains below were found in one sample sequenced in a study of CD8 T cells in Susac syndrome. With random hexamers, reverse transcription was performed on about 0.5 to 1 ug of RNA. Via MiXCR, TCRdb re-called the immunoSEQ multiplex PCR reads, giving one row per CDR3 protein. The table records some 150,000 distinct CDR3 sequences, approximately 95% of them present only once. The sample comprised CD4+ T cells from PBMCs. All receptors derive from a human donor with Susac syndrome.

The chain combines TRBV11-2 with TRBJ1-2, with 7 nucleotides matching TRBD1. This CDR3 comprises 14 residues. V lost 5 bases to trimming and J lost 8 bases; unmatched junction nucleotides: 11. Germline CDR1 and CDR2: SGHAT and FQNNGV. CDR3 nucleotides: TGTGCCAGCAGCGCACTAACAGGGGCGTTCGGCTACACCTTC. It specifies CASSALTGAFGYTF.

This clonotype occurred once. This rearrangement joins TRBV24-1 to TRBJ1-1, with D perhaps TRBD1 (6 bases). CDR1 and CDR2 (germline): KGHDR, SFDVKD. There are 14 residues in the CDR3. Trimming shortened V by 9 bases and J by 4 bases, and 17 bases separated the two germline ends. CDR3 protein: CATAPGQGTTEAFF. CDR3 in DNA: TGTGCCACCGCTCCGGGCCAGGGGACCACTGAAGCTTTCTTT.

The gene calls are TRBV4-3 and TRBJ2-7; 11 nucleotides align to TRBD2. Germline values: CDR1 LGHNA, CDR2 YSLEER. J lost 7 bases, V lost 4 bases, and 9 bases had no gene match. CDR3 length: 15 amino acids. The DNA of the CDR3 is TGCGCCAGCAGCCGAATAGCGGGAGGGCCGGGGGAGCAGTACTTC. This encodes CASSRIAGGPGEQYF.

This chain connects TRBV7-8 to TRBJ2-2; D might be TRBD2 (5 bases). CDR1 is SGHVS, CDR2 FQNEAQ, per germline. The germline V and J ends were trimmed by 0 bases and 7 bases, with 12 bases remaining between them. The CDR3 is made up of 15 amino acids. CDR3 in DNA: TGTGCCAGCAGCTTAGCAATGCGGGCGGGCGGGGAGCTGTTTTTT. This encodes CASSLAMRAGGELFF.